This paragraph covers one T cell receptor beta chain sequence. Together with a sample-barcoded 5' primer, a J-beta primer mix was included in a second PCR lasting roughly 6 to 12 cycles. A tag from a template-switch adaptor with 12 random nucleotides marked each cDNA molecule. TCRdb re-derived calls from the 5' RACE reads in MiXCR, one entry per CDR3 protein. The table records hundreds of thousands of distinct CDR3 sequences, about 26% of them present only once. Aged roughly 6 to 90, donors were systemically healthy Caucasians from Russia. Each sample had at least 6 million PBMCs isolated. Germline V gene data show CDR1 as MNHEY and CDR2 as SMNVEV (reference sequence). The CDR3 runs 13 residues. V was clipped by 8 bases and J by 5 bases, with 13 bases between them. The entry originates in a study of blood T cells in healthy people across ages. This sample was shared with a second study, whose subject was T cells of mothers and their children. This second report adds: A primer called M1S, used in the second PCR, added sample barcodes and 2-4 random nucleotides.

This chain joins TRBV27 and TRBJ2-1; D assignment may be TRBD1 or TRBD2 (5 bases each). Specimen: blood. The TCR was taken from a boy aged 10-17 years in good health. CDR3 nucleotides: TGTGCCAGCGCCTTGGGGCGGGACAATGAGCAGTTCTTC. It specifies CASALGRDNEQFF.